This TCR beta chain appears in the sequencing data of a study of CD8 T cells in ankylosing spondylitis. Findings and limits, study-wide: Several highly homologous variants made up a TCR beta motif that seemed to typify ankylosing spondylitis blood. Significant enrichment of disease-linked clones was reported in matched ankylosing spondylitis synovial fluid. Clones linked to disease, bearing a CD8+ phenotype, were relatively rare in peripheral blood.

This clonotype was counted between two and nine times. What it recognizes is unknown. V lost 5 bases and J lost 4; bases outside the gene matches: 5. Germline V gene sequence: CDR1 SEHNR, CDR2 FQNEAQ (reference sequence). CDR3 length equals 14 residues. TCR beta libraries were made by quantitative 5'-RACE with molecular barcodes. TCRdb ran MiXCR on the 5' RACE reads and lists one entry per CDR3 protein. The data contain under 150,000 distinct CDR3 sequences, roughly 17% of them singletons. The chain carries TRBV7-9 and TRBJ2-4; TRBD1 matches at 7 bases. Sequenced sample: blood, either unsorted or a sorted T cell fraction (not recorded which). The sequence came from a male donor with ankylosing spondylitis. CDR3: CASSAPGQKNIQYF. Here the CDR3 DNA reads TGTGCCAGCAGCGCGCCGGGACAGAAAAACATTCAGTACTTC.